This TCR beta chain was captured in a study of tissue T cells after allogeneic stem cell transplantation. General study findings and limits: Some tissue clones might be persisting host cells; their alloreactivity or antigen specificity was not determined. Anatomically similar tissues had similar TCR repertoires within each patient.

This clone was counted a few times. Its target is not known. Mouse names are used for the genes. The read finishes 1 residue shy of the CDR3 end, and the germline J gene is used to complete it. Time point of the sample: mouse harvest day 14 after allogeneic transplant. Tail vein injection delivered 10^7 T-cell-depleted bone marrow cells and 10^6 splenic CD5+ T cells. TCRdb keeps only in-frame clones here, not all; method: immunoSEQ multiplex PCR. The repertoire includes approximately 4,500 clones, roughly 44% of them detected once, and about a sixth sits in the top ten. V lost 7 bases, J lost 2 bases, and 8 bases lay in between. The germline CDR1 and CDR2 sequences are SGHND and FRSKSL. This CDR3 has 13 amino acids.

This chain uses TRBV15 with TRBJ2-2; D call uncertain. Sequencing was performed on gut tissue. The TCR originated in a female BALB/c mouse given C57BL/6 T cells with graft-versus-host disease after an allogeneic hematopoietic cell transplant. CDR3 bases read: TGTGCCAGCACTGGAGGGAACACCGGGCAGCTCTAC. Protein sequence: CASTGGNTGQLY. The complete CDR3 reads CASTGGNTGQLYF. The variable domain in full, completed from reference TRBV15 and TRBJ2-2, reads DAGVTQTPRHEVAEKGQTIILKCEPVSGHNDLFWYRQTKIQGLELLSYFRSKSLMEDGGAFKDRFKAEMLNSSFSTLKIQPTEPKDSAVYLCASTGGNTGQLYFGEGSKLTVL.